This T cell receptor (beta chain) was sequenced during a study of T-cell memory formation after mild COVID-19. Study observations and caveats: Unconfirmed was the SARS-CoV-2 specificity of second-wave clones that peaked on day 37. There was a balanced CD4/CD8 profile in clones contracting day 15 to 85, and later expanders leaned CD4+.

The CDR3 length is 16 residues. J gave up 3 bases and V 2 bases, and 6 bases lay outside the gene matches. Germline V gene sequence: CDR1 SGDLS, CDR2 YYNGEE. With regard to this clonotype: Its cognate antigen is unknown.

MiXCR, applied by TCRdb to the 5' RACE reads, yields one record per CDR3 protein. Seen here are about 190,000 distinct CDR3 sequences, about a fifth observed once, and the top ten hold under 30%. This TCR was recovered from an adult woman who had mild COVID-19 (a few samples of this study predate the infection). Cell type and time point are not known. The chain links TRBV9 to TRBJ2-2; TRBD2 matches 8 bases. The source material was PBMCs or a T cell subset sorted from them (not recorded which). For the CDR3, the DNA is TGTGCCAGCAGCGTCTACTCGGGACTAGACACCGGGGAGCTGTTTTTT. Protein sequence: CASSVYSGLDTGELFF.